The source of this TCR beta chain is a study of monozygotic twins with inflammatory bowel disease. Researchers isolated total RNA from whole blood without sorting T cells. Using the 5' RACE reads, TCRdb records one entry per CDR3 protein without DNA. The listing records about 380,000 distinct CDR3 sequences. Sample: blood. The TCR sequence derives from a human donor with ulcerative colitis or Crohn's disease, or a healthy co-twin of an affected twin (not recorded which).

CDR3 sequence reads: CASTGTSRGPQETQYF. This chain uses TRBV7-9 with TRBJ2-5; lacking DNA, the TRBD2 call made by TCRdb goes unchecked. Germline lookup yields CDR1 SEHNR and CDR2 FQNEAQ (reference sequence). The CDR3 covers 16 residues.